The source of this T cell receptor (beta chain) is a study of T cell responses to AZD1222 COVID-19 vaccine. TCRdb keeps only in-frame clones here, not all; method: immunoSEQ multiplex PCR. In the table there are approximately 100,000 clones, 75% to 90% of which are singletons. CDR3 length: 13 residues. CDR1 and CDR2 (germline): KGHDR, SFDVKD. V lost 10 bases to trimming and J lost 4 bases; unmatched junction nucleotides: 6. The specimen comprised peripheral blood, sampled on day 0 of AZD1222 vaccination. The TCR comes from an adult in good health. The chain combines TRBV24-1 with TRBJ1-5, with 7 positions matching TRBD1. The CDR3 region has the DNA TGTGCCACTGGGACAGCGGTTAATCAGCCCCAGCATTTT. Amino acids: CATGTAVNQPQHF.